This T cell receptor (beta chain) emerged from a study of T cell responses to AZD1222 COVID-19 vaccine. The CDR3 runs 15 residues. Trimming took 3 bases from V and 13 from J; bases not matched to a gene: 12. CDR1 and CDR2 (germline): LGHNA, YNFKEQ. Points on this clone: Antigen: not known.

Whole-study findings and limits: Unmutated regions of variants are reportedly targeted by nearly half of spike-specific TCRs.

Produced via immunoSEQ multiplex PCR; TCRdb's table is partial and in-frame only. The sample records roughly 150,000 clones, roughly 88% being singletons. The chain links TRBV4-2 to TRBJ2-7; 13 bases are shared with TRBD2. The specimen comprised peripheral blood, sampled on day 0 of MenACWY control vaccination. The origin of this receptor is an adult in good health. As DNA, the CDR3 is TGTGCCAGCAGCCAGCCCGGGACTAGCGGGACGGTTCAATACTTC. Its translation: CASSQPGTSGTVQYF.